These 11 T cell receptor beta chains came from one sample sequenced in a study of monozygotic twins with cystic fibrosis. Repertoires were generated with immunoSEQ multiplex PCR, while TCRdb's copy carries only in-frame clones and drops some. The table shows roughly 24,000 clones, with 95% to 98% occurring only once. The sequenced sample was blood. The receptor set was obtained from a girl under 18 with cystic fibrosis.

The rearrangement joins TRBV27 to TRBJ2-1; the match to TRBD2 covers 7 bases. J gave up 7 bases and V 6 bases, and 21 bases lay outside the gene matches. The CDR3 covers 18 residues. The germline V gene has CDR1 MNHEY and CDR2 SMNVEV (reference sequence). The CDR3 sequence: CASSQKGWWSGRDNEQFF. The CDR3, as DNA: TGTGCCAGCAGCCAAAAGGGGTGGTGGTCGGGGAGGGATAATGAGCAGTTCTTC.

The CDR3 spells CASSEWGSSSYNEQFF. CDR3 bases: TGCGCCAGCAGTGAGTGGGGTTCAAGCTCCTACAATGAGCAGTTCTTC. The chain couples TRBV10-1 to TRBJ2-1; D is unresolved. The CDR3 totals 16 residues. CDR1 and CDR2 (germline): WNHNN, SYGVQD (reference sequence). V lost 1 base to trimming and J lost 0 bases, with 10 bases between them.

This clone was picked up one time. This chain uses TRBV5-1 with TRBJ2-7; the D is unclear. CDR1 is SGHRS, CDR2 YFSETQ, per germline. V was pared by 0 bases and J by 0 bases, with 7 bases between. The CDR3 sequence is 14 residues long. The CDR3 here is CASSLVTDSYEQYF. Written as DNA, the CDR3 is TGCGCCAGCAGCTTGGTGACGGACTCCTACGAGCAGTACTTC.

This rearrangement joins TRBV6-1 to TRBJ2-7, with TRBD1 identical over 10 bases. Germline trimming cut 2 bases from V and 0 bases from J; bases unmatched to any gene: 1. Germline V gene lookup returns CDR1 MNHNS and CDR2 SASEGT. The CDR3 consists of 15 residues. CDR3 in DNA: TGTGCCAGCAGTGAAAGGACAGGGGGCTCCTACGAGCAGTACTTC. Translating it yields CASSERTGGSYEQYF.

The chain carries TRBV7-2 and TRBJ2-3; 15 nucleotides line up with TRBD2. Germline trimming cut 5 bases from V and 3 bases from J; bases unmatched to any gene: 3. The CDR3 spans 16 residues. Germline values: CDR1 SGHTA, CDR2 FQGNSA. The chain's CDR3 is CASSMGLAGGTDTQYF. For the CDR3, the DNA is TGTGCCAGCAGCATGGGACTAGCGGGAGGAACAGATACGCAGTATTTT.

The chain recombines TRBV27 with TRBJ2-7, with TRBD1 as a possible D gene (6 bases). Between the trimmed V and J ends, which lost 3 bases and 1 base, there was a span of 10 bases. The germline V gene encodes CDR1 MNHEY and CDR2 SMNVEV (reference sequence). The CDR3 sequence is 14 residues long. The CDR3 DNA is TGTGCCAGCAGTTTTTCCAGGGGATCCTACGAGCAGTACTTC. Its translation: CASSFSRGSYEQYF.

The gene calls are TRBV27 and TRBJ2-3; the match to TRBD2 covers 11 bases. Germline trimming cut 5 bases from V and 2 bases from J; bases unmatched to any gene: 6. This CDR3 has 16 amino acids. CDR1 is MNHEY and CDR2 is SMNVEV in the germline V gene (reference sequence). Here the CDR3 DNA reads TGTGCCAGCAGTCCCCTGGGACTAGCGGACACAGATACGCAGTATTTT. Its translation is CASSPLGLADTDTQYF.

This rearrangement joins TRBV5-5 to TRBJ1-1; 7 nucleotides agree with TRBD1. V lost 4 bases and J lost 1; bases outside the gene matches: 10. Per germline, CDR1 SGHKS and CDR2 YYEKEE (reference sequence). The CDR3 length is 16 residues. The CDR3 is CASSVYTGVRNTEAFF. CDR3 coding DNA: TGTGCCAGCAGCGTATACACAGGGGTGAGGAACACTGAAGCTTTCTTT. The variable domain in full, with the rest retrieved from reference TRBV5-5 and TRBJ1-1, is DAGVTQSPTHLIKTRGQQVTLRCSPISGHKSVSWYQQVLGQGPQFIFQYYEKEERGRGNFPDRFSARQFPNYSSELNVNALLLGDSALYLCASSVYTGVRNTEAFFGQGTRLTVV.

The chain employs TRBV4-1 and TRBJ1-1; D may be TRBD1 (5 bases). CDR3 length: 16 residues. Germline-derived CDR1 and CDR2 are MGHRA and YSYEKL. Trimming shortened V by 0 bases and J by 1 base, and 12 bases separated the two germline ends. The CDR3 nucleotides read TGCGCCAGCAGCCAAGATTTTAGGGGCACGAACACTGAAGCTTTCTTT. Protein product: CASSQDFRGTNTEAFF.

The chain joins TRBV19 to TRBJ2-5; D might be TRBD2 (6 bases). V shed 5 bases and J shed 1 base, with 14 bases lying between them. The CDR3 length is 15 residues. Germline values: CDR1 LNHDA, CDR2 SQIVND (reference sequence). DNA of the CDR3: TGTGCCAGTAGTTTTGGGGACTGGCGCCAAGAGACCCAGTACTTC. Encoded protein: CASSFGDWRQETQYF. The entire variable domain, with the rest obtained from reference TRBV19 and TRBJ2-5, is as follows: DGGITQSPKYLFRKEGQNVTLSCEQNLNHDAMYWYRQDPGQGLRLIYYSQIVNDFQKGDIAEGYSVSREKKESFPLTVTSAQKNPTAFYLCASSFGDWRQETQYFGPGTRLLVL.

The CDR3 coding sequence is TGCAGCGTTGGACAAATAGAAGGCGAGCAGTACTTC. Translating it yields CSVGQIEGEQYF. The chain links TRBV29-1 to TRBJ2-7, with D unclear. The CDR3 extends over 12 amino acids. Trimming took 4 bases from V and 6 from J, leaving 13 bases between them. Germline-derived CDR1 and CDR2 are SQVTM and ANQGSEA.